This TCR beta chain originates from a study of post-analysis software for immune sequencing data. Overall study findings and caveats: Controls showed lower frequencies than patients for five or six TRBV segments, and TRBV5-6, TRBV5-1 and TRBV20-1 were among these.

This clonotype was recorded a few times. What it recognizes is unknown. Every TCR beta cDNA library bore unique molecular identifiers. TCRdb re-called the PCR reads through MiXCR, storing one row per CDR3 protein. The table records roughly 600,000 distinct CDR3 sequences, roughly 46% of them present only once. V lost 3 bases to trimming and J lost 6 bases; unmatched junction nucleotides: 2. Germline V gives CDR1 SGHRS, CDR2 YFSETQ. This CDR3 contains 14 residues. The sequenced material came from blood. This clonotype originated in a girl aged 10 to 17 with multiple sclerosis. The chain carries TRBV5-1 and TRBJ1-4, with 10 bases matching TRBD1. The CDR3 is CASSSGTGDEKLFF. The CDR3 bases are TGCGCCAGCAGCTCCGGGACAGGGGATGAAAAACTGTTTTTT.